One T cell receptor beta chain is described in this entry. Here immunoSEQ multiplex PCR was the method, and the copy in TCRdb shows in-frame clones only, minus some. The sample yields approximately 130,000 clones, around 83% seen once. This sample stems from a study of blood T cell repertoires in COVID-19. Trimming pared 0 bases from V and 5 bases from J, leaving 14 bases between. Germline values: CDR1 SGHRS, CDR2 YFSETQ. The CDR3 totals 15 residues. Sequenced input: PBMCs or T cells enriched from blood (not recorded which). The source is a man aged 30-40 years who had recovered from COVID-19. The V gene is TRBV5-1, the J gene TRBJ2-5; D is possibly TRBD2 (5 bases). CDR3 amino acids: CASSLAGNAGETQYF. CDR3 sequence (DNA): TGCGCCAGCAGCTTGGCCGGGAACGCTGGGGAGACCCAGTACTTC.